Listed below are T cell receptor beta chains from one sample, sequenced in a study of T-cell memory formation after mild COVID-19. TCRdb itself ran the 5' RACE reads through MiXCR, one entry per CDR3 protein. The sample has about 90,000 distinct CDR3 sequences; about 15% are singletons. Sequencing was done on a sample of PBMCs or a T cell subset sorted from them (not recorded which). The source of these receptors is a man aged 18-30 years who had mild COVID-19 (a few samples of this study predate the infection). Cell type and time point are not known. Each CDR3 is given with its conserved first and last residue. Each record gives: CDR3 protein, V gene, J gene.

CSAVTGPTQYF	TRBV29-1	TRBJ2-5
CASSLVVLAQETQYF	TRBV7-9	TRBJ2-5
CASSPERTYNYQETQYF	TRBV28	TRBJ2-5
CSWRALGSYNEQFF	TRBV20-1	TRBJ2-1
CASRLGDMGRTEAFF	TRBV6-2/TRBV6-3	TRBJ1-1
CASSQIQAVRGGGSNDGYTF	TRBV4-1	TRBJ1-2
CASSQTGESYNEQFF	TRBV6-2/TRBV6-3	TRBJ2-1
CASSRNGGRLTSTDTQYF	TRBV23-1	TRBJ2-3
CASSGGLAQGYEQFF	TRBV4-3	TRBJ2-1
CASSLDSADTQYF	TRBV27	TRBJ2-3
CASSSPRVADTQYF	TRBV6-5	TRBJ2-3
CASRAQYGAATEAFF	TRBV27	TRBJ1-1
CASTPGDTVIQYF	TRBV7-9	TRBJ2-4